This TCR beta chain was obtained from a study of quantifying T cell responses using KT2 cells. Study-wide background: RNA was reverse transcribed with TCR alpha and beta constant-region primers. A predetermined fluorescence threshold ended the second PCR, run as a qPCR. General study results and limits: KT2 sequence counts showed saturation when very many KT2 cells were spiked in.

Worth noting for this clonotype: Antigen specificity is unknown.

V was pared by 3 bases and J by 7 bases, with 16 bases between. The CDR3 consists of 14 residues. Germline-derived CDR1 and CDR2 are DFQATT and SNEGSKA (reference sequence). KT2 cells were mixed with fixed PBMC numbers at varying ratios. A single-stranded UMI oligo with SP2 sequence was ligated to cDNA 3' ends. An equimolar mix of RC1.1 and RC1.2 primed the beta chain across TRBC1 and TRBC2. From the second PCR onward, TCR alpha and beta chains were processed separately. TCRdb reprocessed the UMI-ligation and nested PCR reads with MiXCR, giving one entry per CDR3 protein. The table includes 25,000 to 35,000 distinct CDR3 sequences, about 7.3% detected once.

The V and J genes are TRBV20-1 and TRBJ2-1; D unresolved. The sequence derives from a human donor. What was sequenced was PBMCs spiked with cells of the T cell clone KT2. CDR3 amino acids: CSARVSGRNNEQFF. The DNA for the CDR3 is TGCAGTGCTAGGGTCTCGGGCCGGAATAATGAGCAGTTCTTC.